This TCR beta chain was documented in a study of post-analysis software for immune sequencing data. Study-level information: Patients with relapsing-remitting, secondary progressive and progressive-relapsing multiple sclerosis courses were all represented.

In this sample, this clonotype turned up a few times. Its antigen is currently unknown. Findings of the study overall: Normalized Chao1 diversity in multiple sclerosis patients fell significantly below that of controls.

Unique-molecular-identifier-tagged TCR beta cDNA libraries were used. Each CDR3 protein gets one entry after TCRdb re-called the PCR reads with MiXCR. The table has 650,000 to 850,000 distinct CDR3 sequences, around 46% seen once; the top ten hold around 4.7%. The origin of this receptor is a girl between 5 and 17 years old with multiple sclerosis. Sequenced material: blood.

CDR3 in amino acids: CATSDVDHEKLFF. Written as DNA, the CDR3 is TGTGCCACCAGTGATGTTGACCATGAAAAACTGTTTTTT. The rearrangement uses TRBV24-1 and TRBJ1-4, with D unresolved. CDR3 length: 13 amino acids. The germline V and J ends were trimmed by 3 bases and 6 bases, with 7 bases remaining between them. Looked up from germline, CDR1 is KGHDR and CDR2 is SFDVKD.